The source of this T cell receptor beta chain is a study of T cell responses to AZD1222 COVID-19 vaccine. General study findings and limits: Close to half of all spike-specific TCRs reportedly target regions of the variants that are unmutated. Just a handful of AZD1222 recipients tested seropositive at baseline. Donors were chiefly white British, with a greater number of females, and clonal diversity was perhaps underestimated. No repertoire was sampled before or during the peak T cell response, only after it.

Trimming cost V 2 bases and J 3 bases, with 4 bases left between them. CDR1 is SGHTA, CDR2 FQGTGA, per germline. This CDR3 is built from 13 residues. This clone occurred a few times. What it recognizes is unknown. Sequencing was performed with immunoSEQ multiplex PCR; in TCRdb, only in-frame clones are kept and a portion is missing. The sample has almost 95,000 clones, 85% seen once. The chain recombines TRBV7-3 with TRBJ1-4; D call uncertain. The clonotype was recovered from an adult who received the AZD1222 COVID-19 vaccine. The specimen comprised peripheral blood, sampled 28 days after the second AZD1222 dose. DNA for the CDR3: TGTGCCAGCAGCTTATCCCCTAATGAAAAACTGTTTTTT. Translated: CASSLSPNEKLFF.